A single sample is the source of the 6 T cell receptor beta chains below, sequenced in a study of shared clonotypes between healthy human individuals. TCRdb keeps only in-frame clones here, not all; method: immunoSEQ multiplex PCR. The sample consists of 800,000 to 950,000 clones, approximately 97% of them appearing once. CD45RO negativity and positive selection for CCR7 defined naive CD8 cells, a population that excluded terminally differentiated effector memory CD45RA+ cells. Sequencing was performed on naive CD8+ T cells sorted from blood. The origin of the receptors is a young man in good health.

The chain employs TRBV4-1 and TRBJ2-7, with a possible D match to TRBD1 (5 bases). The ends were cut back, 0 bases at V and 2 bases at J, with 11 bases in the middle. CDR1 and CDR2 (germline): MGHRA, YSYEKL. This CDR3 has 15 residues. CDR3 protein: CASSQDQGSTYEQYF. Here the CDR3 DNA reads TGCGCCAGCAGCCAAGACCAGGGCTCAACCTACGAGCAGTACTTC.

This clone came up once. The gene calls are TRBV4-1 and TRBJ1-2, with D possibly being TRBD1 (5 bases). The CDR3 runs 15 residues. Germline-derived CDR1 and CDR2 are MGHRA and YSYEKL. V lost 3 bases to trimming and J lost 1 base, with 12 bases between them. DNA for the CDR3: TGCGCCAGCAGCCACCAGGGACCTTATAACTATGGCTACACCTTC. Protein sequence: CASSHQGPYNYGYTF.

This sequence joins TRBV7-9 and TRBJ2-2; D is unresolved. Per germline, CDR1 SEHNR and CDR2 FQNEAQ (reference sequence). The CDR3 runs 13 residues. V was shortened by 3 bases and J by 6 bases, with 8 bases between the two germline ends. CDR3 region: CASSFARAGELFF. CDR3 DNA: TGTGCCAGCAGCTTTGCTAGGGCCGGGGAGCTGTTTTTT.

This chain uses TRBV7-9 with TRBJ2-5; unclear D gene. Trimming took 5 bases from V and 1 from J, leaving 14 bases between them. Germline V gene data show CDR1 as SEHNR and CDR2 as FQNEAQ (reference sequence). This CDR3 is 15 amino acids long. The CDR3 coding sequence is TGTGCCAGCAGCCCCGCCCCTGGCTCCCAAGAGACCCAGTACTTC. It codes for CASSPAPGSQETQYF.

This clone showed up many times. The chain combines TRBV28 with TRBJ2-7; D remains ambiguous. V lost 1 base and J 0 bases, leaving 7 bases between the germline ends. The CDR3 consists of 14 residues. Germline assignment: CDR1 MDHEN and CDR2 SYDVKM. CDR3 sequence (DNA): TGTGCCAGCAGTTTATTGGCGGTCTCCTACGAGCAGTACTTC. Amino acids: CASSLLAVSYEQYF. Drawing the rest from reference TRBV28 and TRBJ2-7, the complete variable domain is DVKVTQSSRYLVKRTGEKVFLECVQDMDHENMFWYRQDPGLGLRLIYFSYDVKMKEKGDIPEGYSVSREKKERFSLILESASTNQTSMYLCASSLLAVSYEQYFGPGTRLTVT.

The chain couples TRBV9 to TRBJ2-7, with D perhaps TRBD1 (7 bases). This CDR3 spans 15 amino acids. The germline CDR1 and CDR2 sequences are SGDLS and YYNGEE. Trimming cost V 4 bases and J 4 bases, with 18 bases left between them. The CDR3 spells CASSPGGTVRYEQYF. The CDR3 DNA follows: TGTGCCAGCAGCCCCGGAGGGACAGTCAGATACGAGCAGTACTTC.